Below are 13 T cell receptor beta chains sequenced from a single sample in a study of spatial heterogeneity in lung cancer. Via MiXCR, TCRdb re-called the 5' RACE reads, giving one row per CDR3 protein. The sample includes approximately 24,000 distinct CDR3 sequences, around 4.7% seen only once; the top ten take 4% to 6.5%. The time point here: sample taken at primary tumor resection. Sequenced material: PBMCs, taken at surgery. The receptors stem from a male donor with early-stage non-small cell lung cancer.

This clonotype was seen many times. The genes are TRBV5-5 and TRBJ2-1; D is perhaps TRBD2 (6 bases). In germline, CDR1 is SGHKS, CDR2 YYEKEE (reference sequence). CDR3 size: 15 residues. Between the trimmed V and J ends, which lost 2 bases and 0 bases, there was a span of 9 bases. Here the CDR3 reads CASSFGGSSYNEQFF. Here the CDR3 DNA reads TGTGCCAGCAGCTTCGGGGGAAGCTCCTACAATGAGCAGTTCTTC.

This clonotype was observed many times. Here the CDR3 DNA reads TGTGCCAGCAGCGTAGTGCCGGGACAGGGTAGCGGAAACACCATATATTTT. Its translation is CASSVVPGQGSGNTIYF. This chain joins TRBV9 and TRBJ1-3; 9 bases are shared with TRBD1. CDR1 SGDLS and CDR2 YYNGEE come from the germline V gene. This CDR3 is built from 17 residues. The ends lost 0 bases at V and 4 bases at J; junction bases unmatched: 8.

This clonotype was seen at least ten times. The chain employs TRBV6-1 and TRBJ2-7, with D maybe TRBD1 (7 bases). Germline CDR1 reads MNHNS; CDR2 reads SASEGT. The V gene lost 4 bases and the J gene lost 6 bases, with 19 bases spanning the gap. This CDR3 has 15 residues. The CDR3 bases are TGTGCCAGCAGTGTGGAGGGACAGTCTCTCTCCGAGCAGTACTTC. Its translation: CASSVEGQSLSEQYF.

This clonotype qualifies as medium-sized. This chain uses TRBV7-6 with TRBJ1-3; 7 bases are a match to TRBD1. This CDR3 has 16 amino acids. J lost 8 bases, V lost 4 bases, and 14 bases had no gene match. In germline, CDR1 is SGHVS, CDR2 FNYEAQ. The CDR3 region is CASSSTFGQATDTIYF. CDR3 DNA: TGTGCCAGCAGCTCTACCTTCGGACAGGCGACGGACACCATATATTTT. The variable domain in full, with the rest retrieved from reference TRBV7-6 and TRBJ1-3, is GAGVSQSPRYKVTKRGQDVALRCDPISGHVSLYWYRQALGQGPEFLTYFNYEAQQDKSGLPNDRFSAERPEGSISTLTIQRTEQRDSAMYRCASSSTFGQATDTIYFGEGSWLTVV.

This clonotype was seen at least ten times. The V gene is TRBV20-1, the J gene TRBJ2-2, with D tentatively TRBD2 (6 bases). This CDR3 spans 15 amino acids. The V end was cut by 2 bases, the J end by 5 bases, with 15 bases between. CDR1 DFQATT and CDR2 SNEGSKA come from the germline V gene (reference sequence). The chain's CDR3 is CSARNPGGPTGELFF. For the CDR3, the DNA is TGCAGTGCTAGAAACCCTGGAGGGCCTACCGGGGAGCTGTTTTTT.

The sample holds many counts of this clonotype. The rearrangement links TRBV5-1 to TRBJ2-2, with D possibly being TRBD1 (6 bases). V was trimmed by 4 bases and J by 6 bases, leaving 16 bases between them. The length of the CDR3 is 15 residues. The germline V gene has CDR1 SGHRS and CDR2 YFSETQ. The CDR3 is CASSTTTGIAGELFF. The DNA for the CDR3 is TGCGCCAGCAGCACCACGACAGGAATTGCCGGGGAGCTGTTTTTT.

At least ten counts were recorded for this clonotype. The chain is built from TRBV30 and TRBJ1-3; 8 nucleotides match TRBD1. The CDR3 has 16 amino acids. Trimming took 2 bases from V and 4 from J; bases not matched to a gene: 10. Germline CDR1 reads GTSNPN; CDR2 reads SVGIG (reference sequence). The CDR3 here is CAWSYRQGRGGNTIYF. The CDR3 DNA sequence: TGTGCCTGGAGTTATCGACAGGGGCGAGGGGGAAACACCATATATTTT.

This clonotype came up many times. The V gene is TRBV4-3, the J gene TRBJ2-7; D possibly matches TRBD1 or TRBD2 (5 bases each). The germline V and J ends were trimmed by 3 bases and 2 bases, with 11 bases remaining between them. Germline assignment: CDR1 LGHNA and CDR2 YSLEER. The CDR3 has 14 amino acids. As DNA, the CDR3 is TGCGCCAGCAGCCAGCGCCCGGGGCCCTACGAGCAGTACTTC. It translates to CASSQRPGPYEQYF.

This clonotype was detected ten times or more. The rearrangement uses TRBV12-3 or TRBV12-4 and TRBJ1-6, with a tentative D call TRBD1 (6 bases). This CDR3 has 14 amino acids. Trimming pared 6 bases from V and 9 bases from J, leaving 15 bases between. CDR3 DNA sequence: TGTGCCAGCAGAAACAGGGATGGTATTTCACCCCTCCACTTT. This codes for CASRNRDGISPLHF.

This clonotype was seen ten or more times. The chain employs TRBV11-2 and TRBJ2-2, with 12 bases matching TRBD2. Germline lookup yields CDR1 SGHAT and CDR2 FQNNGV. With V trimmed by 8 bases and J by 0 bases, 7 bases remained unmatched. The CDR3 spans 17 residues. The CDR3 sequence: CASSRLAGAANTGELFF. In DNA, the CDR3 is TGTGCCAGCTCCCGACTAGCGGGGGCCGCGAACACCGGGGAGCTGTTTTTT.

This clonotype was seen many times. The chain combines TRBV25-1 with TRBJ1-6; TRBD1 matches 7 bases. The V and J ends lost 1 base and 10 bases, in that order; junction bases with no gene match: 7. CDR1 is MGHDK and CDR2 is SYGVNS in the germline V gene. This CDR3 spans 15 amino acids. CDR3 loop: CASSELGGGRSPLHF. For the CDR3, the DNA is TGTGCCAGCAGTGAATTAGGGGGCGGTCGGTCACCCCTCCACTTT.

This clonotype was detected ten times or more. The chain links TRBV20-1 to TRBJ1-5; 7 bases line up with TRBD1. Germline trimming cut 2 bases from V and 4 bases from J; bases unmatched to any gene: 8. CDR1 and CDR2 (germline): DFQATT, SNEGSKA (reference sequence). There are 15 residues in the CDR3. The CDR3 region has the DNA TGCAGTGCTAGAAGTGGGCACAGGGGTAATCAGCCCCAGCATTTT. The encoded protein is CSARSGHRGNQPQHF.

The V gene is TRBV3-1, the J gene TRBJ1-1; D gene unclear. Germline V lookup: CDR1 LGHDT, CDR2 YNNKEL (reference sequence). With 0 bases removed from V and 0 bases from J, the gap between germline ends came to 14 bases. The CDR3 is 17 residues long. The CDR3 reads CASSQDPRRPMNTEAFF. The CDR3 DNA is TGTGCCAGCAGCCAAGATCCCAGGCGCCCCATGAACACTGAAGCTTTCTTT.